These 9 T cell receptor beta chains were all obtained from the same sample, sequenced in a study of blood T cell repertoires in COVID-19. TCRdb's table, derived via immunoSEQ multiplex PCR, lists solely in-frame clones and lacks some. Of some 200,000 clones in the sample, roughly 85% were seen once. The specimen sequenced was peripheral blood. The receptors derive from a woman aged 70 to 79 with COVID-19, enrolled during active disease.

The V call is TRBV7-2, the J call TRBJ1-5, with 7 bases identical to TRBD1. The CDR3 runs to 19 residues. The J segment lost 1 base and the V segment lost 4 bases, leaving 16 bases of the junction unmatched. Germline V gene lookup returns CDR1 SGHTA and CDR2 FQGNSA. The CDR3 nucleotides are TGTGCCAGCAGCTCGCAGACAGGGCCGATGCTCCGGAGCAATCAGCCCCAGCATTTT. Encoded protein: CASSSQTGPMLRSNQPQHF.

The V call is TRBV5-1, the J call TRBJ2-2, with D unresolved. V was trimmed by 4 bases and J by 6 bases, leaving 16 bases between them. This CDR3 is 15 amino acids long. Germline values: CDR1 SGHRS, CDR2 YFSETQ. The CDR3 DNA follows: TGCGCCAGCAGCGCCCGAGTTGCGGCGTCCGGGGAGCTGTTTTTT. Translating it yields CASSARVAASGELFF. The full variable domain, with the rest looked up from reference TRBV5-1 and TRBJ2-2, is KAGVTQTPRYLIKTRGQQVTLSCSPISGHRSVSWYQQTPGQGLQFLFEYFSETQRNKGNFPGRFSGRQFSNSRSEMNVSTLELGDSALYLCASSARVAASGELFFGEGSRLTVL.

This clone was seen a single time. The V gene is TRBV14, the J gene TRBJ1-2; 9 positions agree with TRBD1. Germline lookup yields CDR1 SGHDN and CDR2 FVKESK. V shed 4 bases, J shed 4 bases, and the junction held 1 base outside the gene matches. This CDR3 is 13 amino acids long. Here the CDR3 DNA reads TGTGCCAGCAGCCCGGGACAGGGCTATGGCTACACCTTC. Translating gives CASSPGQGYGYTF.

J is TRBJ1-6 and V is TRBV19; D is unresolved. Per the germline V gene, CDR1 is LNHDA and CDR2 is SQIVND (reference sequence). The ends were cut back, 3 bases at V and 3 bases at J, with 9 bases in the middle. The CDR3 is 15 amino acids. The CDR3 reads CASSIVPGYNSPLHF. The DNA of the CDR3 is TGTGCCAGTAGTATTGTGCCAGGCTATAATTCACCCCTCCACTTT.

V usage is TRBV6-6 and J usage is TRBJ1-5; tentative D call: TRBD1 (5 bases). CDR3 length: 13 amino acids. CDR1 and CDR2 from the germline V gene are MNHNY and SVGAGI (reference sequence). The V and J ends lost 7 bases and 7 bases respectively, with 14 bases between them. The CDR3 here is CASKAGSIQPQHF. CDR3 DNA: TGTGCCAGCAAAGCAGGGTCAATCCAGCCCCAGCATTTT.

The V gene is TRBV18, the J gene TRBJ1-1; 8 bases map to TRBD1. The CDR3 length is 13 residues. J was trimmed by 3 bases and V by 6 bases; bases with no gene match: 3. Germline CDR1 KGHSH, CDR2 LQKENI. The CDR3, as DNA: TGTGCCAGCTCTGTACAGGGGGACACTGAAGCTTTCTTT. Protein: CASSVQGDTEAFF.

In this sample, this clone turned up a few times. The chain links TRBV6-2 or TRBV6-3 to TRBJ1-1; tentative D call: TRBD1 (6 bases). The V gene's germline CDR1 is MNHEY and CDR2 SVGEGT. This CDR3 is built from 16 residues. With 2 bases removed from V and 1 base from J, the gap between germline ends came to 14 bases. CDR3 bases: TGTGCCAGCAGTTACCTAACCGGGACAAAGAACACTGAAGCTTTCTTT. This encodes CASSYLTGTKNTEAFF.

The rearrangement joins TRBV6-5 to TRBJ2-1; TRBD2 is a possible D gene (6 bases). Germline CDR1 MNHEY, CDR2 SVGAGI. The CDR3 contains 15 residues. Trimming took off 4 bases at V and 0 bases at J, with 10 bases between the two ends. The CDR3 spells CASSSIAVSYNEQFF. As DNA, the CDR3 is TGTGCCAGCAGTTCAATAGCGGTCTCCTACAATGAGCAGTTCTTC.

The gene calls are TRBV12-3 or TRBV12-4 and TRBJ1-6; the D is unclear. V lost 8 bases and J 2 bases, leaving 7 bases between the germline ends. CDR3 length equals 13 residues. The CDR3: CASLRTYNSPLHF. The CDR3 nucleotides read TGTGCCAGCCTCAGAACCTATAATTCACCCCTCCACTTT.